This entry features one T cell receptor (beta chain) sequence. Its antigen is unidentified. The study ran its PCR with 60 Vbeta and 13 Jbeta primers. Assay used: immunoSEQ multiplex PCR; TCRdb lists only in-frame clones, some missing. The sample records about 130,000 clones, just under 85% being singletons. The data derive from a study of cytomegalovirus exposure and HLA in healthy donors. Study-wide context: As an earlier analysis found, roughly 170 million T cells yielded fewer than 130 million unique TCR beta sequences.

The germline CDR1 and CDR2 sequences are MGHRA and YSYEKL. V was cut by 3 bases and J by 0 bases, with 18 bases left in between. The CDR3 runs to 18 residues. Whole-study findings and limits: An analysis that came later showed most CMV-associated TCR beta chains appearing HLA-restricted. Across donors, presence/absence analyses took sequencing depth to be roughly uniform.

J is TRBJ2-4 and V is TRBV4-1; TRBD1 might be the D (6 bases). This clonotype was obtained from a boy between 2 and 10 years old in good health and CMV-seronegative. The sequencing sample was made of PBMCs. The CDR3 here is CASSQGKQGPLAKNIQYF. The CDR3 coding sequence is TGCGCCAGCAGCCAGGGTAAACAGGGTCCTCTAGCCAAAAACATTCAGTACTTC.